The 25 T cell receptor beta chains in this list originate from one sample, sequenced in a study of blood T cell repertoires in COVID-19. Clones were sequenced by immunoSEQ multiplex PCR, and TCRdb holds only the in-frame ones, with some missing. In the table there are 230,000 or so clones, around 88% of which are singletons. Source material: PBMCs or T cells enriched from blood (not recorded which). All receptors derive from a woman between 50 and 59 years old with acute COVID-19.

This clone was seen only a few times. The CDR3 is CASSTGLQLKQFF. DNA for the CDR3: TGTGCCAGCAGTACGGGACTCCAATTGAAGCAGTTCTTC. The chain uses TRBV5-5 and TRBJ2-1, with D possibly being TRBD2 (6 bases). The V end was cut by 5 bases, the J end by 11 bases, with 17 bases between. The CDR3 length is 13 residues. The V gene's germline CDR1 is SGHKS and CDR2 YYEKEE (reference sequence). Looking up the rest from reference TRBV5-5 and TRBJ2-1 gives the full variable domain: DAGVTQSPTHLIKTRGQQVTLRCSPISGHKSVSWYQQVLGQGPQFIFQYYEKEERGRGNFPDRFSARQFPNYSSELNVNALLLGDSALYLCASSTGLQLKQFFGPGTRLTVL.

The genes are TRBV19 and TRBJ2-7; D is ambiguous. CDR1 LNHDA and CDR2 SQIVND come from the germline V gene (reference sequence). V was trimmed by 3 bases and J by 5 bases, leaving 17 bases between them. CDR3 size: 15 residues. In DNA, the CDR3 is TGTGCCAGTAGTATGGGTCCTCAGAGGTACGACGAGCAGTACTTC. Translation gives CASSMGPQRYDEQYF.

The CDR3 sequence is CASSFIAGASTDTQYF. The CDR3 DNA reads TGTGCCAGTAGTTTCATAGCGGGAGCTAGCACAGATACGCAGTATTTT. This chain joins TRBV19 and TRBJ2-3, with 9 nucleotides matching TRBD2. This CDR3 comprises 16 residues. The germline gives CDR1 LNHDA, CDR2 SQIVND (reference sequence). J gave up 0 bases and V 5 bases, and 6 bases lay outside the gene matches.

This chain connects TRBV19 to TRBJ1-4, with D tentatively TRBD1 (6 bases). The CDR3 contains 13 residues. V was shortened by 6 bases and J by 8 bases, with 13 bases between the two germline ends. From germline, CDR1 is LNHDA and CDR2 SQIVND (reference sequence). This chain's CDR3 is CASRGGADEKLFF. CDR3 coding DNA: TGTGCCAGTAGGGGGGGGGCAGACGAAAAACTGTTTTTT.

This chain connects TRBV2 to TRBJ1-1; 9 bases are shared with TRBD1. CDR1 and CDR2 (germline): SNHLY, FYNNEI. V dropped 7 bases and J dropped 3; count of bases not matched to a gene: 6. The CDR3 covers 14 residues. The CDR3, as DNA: TGTGCCAGCACCCTGACAGGGGGGGACACTGAAGCTTTCTTT. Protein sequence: CASTLTGGDTEAFF.

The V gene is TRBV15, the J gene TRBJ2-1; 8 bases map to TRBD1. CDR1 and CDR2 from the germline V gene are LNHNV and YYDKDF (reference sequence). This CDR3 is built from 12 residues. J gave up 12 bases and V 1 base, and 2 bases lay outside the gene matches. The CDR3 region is CATSRGGQGQFF. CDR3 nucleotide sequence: TGTGCCACCAGCAGAGGTGGACAGGGGCAGTTCTTC.

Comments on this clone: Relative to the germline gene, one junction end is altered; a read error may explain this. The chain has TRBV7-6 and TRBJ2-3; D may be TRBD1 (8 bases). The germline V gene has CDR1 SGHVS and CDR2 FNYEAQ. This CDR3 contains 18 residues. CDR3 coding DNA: TGTGCCAGCAGCTTCTCCCTAACAGGGGGGGCTAGCACGGATACGCAGTATTTT. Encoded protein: CASSFSLTGGASTDTQYF.

The CDR3 region has the DNA TGTGCCAGCACTCCTGGGAGGGCCTACGAGCAGTACTTC. Protein: CASTPGRAYEQYF. The chain is built from TRBV12-3 or TRBV12-4 and TRBJ2-7; the match to TRBD2 covers 7 bases. V shed 7 bases, J shed 2 bases, and the junction held 5 bases outside the gene matches. This CDR3 has 13 amino acids.

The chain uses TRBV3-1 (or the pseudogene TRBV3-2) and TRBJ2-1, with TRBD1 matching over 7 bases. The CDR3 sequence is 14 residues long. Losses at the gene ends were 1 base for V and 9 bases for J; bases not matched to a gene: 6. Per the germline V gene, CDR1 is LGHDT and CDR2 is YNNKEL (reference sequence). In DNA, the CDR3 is TGTGCCAGCAGCCAAGGGGGACAGTCAGCTGAGCAGTTCTTC. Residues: CASSQGGQSAEQFF.

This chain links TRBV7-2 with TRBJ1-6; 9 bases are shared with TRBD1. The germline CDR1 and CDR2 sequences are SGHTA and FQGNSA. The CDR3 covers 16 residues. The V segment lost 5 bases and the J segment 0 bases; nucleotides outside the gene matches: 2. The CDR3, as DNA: TGTGCCAGCAGCCGGGACAGGGTCTCCTATAATTCACCCCTCCACTTT. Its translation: CASSRDRVSYNSPLHF.

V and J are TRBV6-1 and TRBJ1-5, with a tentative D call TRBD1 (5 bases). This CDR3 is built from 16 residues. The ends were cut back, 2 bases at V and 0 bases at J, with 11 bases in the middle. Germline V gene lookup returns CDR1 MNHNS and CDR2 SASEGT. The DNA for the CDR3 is TGTGCCAGCAGTGAACGGGGGGTGTTTAGCAATCAGCCCCAGCATTTT. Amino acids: CASSERGVFSNQPQHF.

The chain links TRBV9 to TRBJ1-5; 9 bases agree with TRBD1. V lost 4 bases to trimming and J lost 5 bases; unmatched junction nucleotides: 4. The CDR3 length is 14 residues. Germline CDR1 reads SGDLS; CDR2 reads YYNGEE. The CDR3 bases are TGTGCCAGCAGCCTTACAGGGGGCGATCAGCCCCAGCATTTT. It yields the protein CASSLTGGDQPQHF.

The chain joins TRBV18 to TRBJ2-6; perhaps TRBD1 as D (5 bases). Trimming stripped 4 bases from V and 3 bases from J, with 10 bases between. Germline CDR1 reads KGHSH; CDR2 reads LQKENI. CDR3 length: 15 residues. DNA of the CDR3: TGTGCCAGCTCACGACAGATATTTGGGGCCAACGTCCTGACTTTC. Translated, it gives CASSRQIFGANVLTF.

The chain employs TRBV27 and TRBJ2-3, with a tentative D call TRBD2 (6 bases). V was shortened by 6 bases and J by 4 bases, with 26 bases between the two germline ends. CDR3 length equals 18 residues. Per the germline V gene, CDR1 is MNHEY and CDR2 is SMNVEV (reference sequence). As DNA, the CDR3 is TGTGCCAGCAGCCCTACGTGGTTGGCGTGGGAGGCATCAGATACGCAGTATTTT. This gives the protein CASSPTWLAWEASDTQYF.

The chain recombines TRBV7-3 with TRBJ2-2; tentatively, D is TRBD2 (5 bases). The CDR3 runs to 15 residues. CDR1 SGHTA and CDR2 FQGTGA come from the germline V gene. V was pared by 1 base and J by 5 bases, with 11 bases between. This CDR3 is CASSLISGGTGELFF. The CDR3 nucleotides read TGTGCCAGCAGCTTAATCAGTGGCGGGACCGGGGAGCTGTTTTTT. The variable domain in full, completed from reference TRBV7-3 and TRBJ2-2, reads GAGVSQTPSNKVTEKGKYVELRCDPISGHTALYWYRQSLGQGPEFLIYFQGTGAADDSGLPNDRFFAVRPEGSVSTLKIQRTERGDSAVYLCASSLISGGTGELFFGEGSRLTVL.

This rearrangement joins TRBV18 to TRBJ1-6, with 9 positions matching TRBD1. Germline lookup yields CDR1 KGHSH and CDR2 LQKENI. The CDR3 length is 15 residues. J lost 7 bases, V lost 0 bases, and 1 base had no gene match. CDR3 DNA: TGTGCCAGCTCACCACCGGGACAGGGCAATTCACCCCTCCACTTT. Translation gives CASSPPGQGNSPLHF.

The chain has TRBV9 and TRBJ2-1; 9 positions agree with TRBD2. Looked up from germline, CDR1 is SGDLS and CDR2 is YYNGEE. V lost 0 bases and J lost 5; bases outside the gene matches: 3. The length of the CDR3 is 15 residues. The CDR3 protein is CASSVGLAGDNEQFF. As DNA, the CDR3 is TGTGCCAGCAGCGTAGGGTTAGCGGGAGACAATGAGCAGTTCTTC.

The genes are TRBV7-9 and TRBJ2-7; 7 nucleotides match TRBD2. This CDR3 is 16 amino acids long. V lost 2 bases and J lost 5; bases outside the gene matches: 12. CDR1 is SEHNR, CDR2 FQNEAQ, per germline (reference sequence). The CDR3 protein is CASSLSLLAGRDEQYF. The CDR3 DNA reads TGTGCCAGCAGCTTATCTCTGCTGGCAGGGAGGGACGAGCAGTACTTC.

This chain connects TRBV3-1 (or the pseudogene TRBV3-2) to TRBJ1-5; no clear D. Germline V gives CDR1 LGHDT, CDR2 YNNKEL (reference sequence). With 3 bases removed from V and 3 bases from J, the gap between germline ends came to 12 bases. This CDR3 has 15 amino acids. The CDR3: CASSHGTVPNQPQHF. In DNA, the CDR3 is TGTGCCAGCAGCCACGGTACGGTCCCCAATCAGCCCCAGCATTTT.

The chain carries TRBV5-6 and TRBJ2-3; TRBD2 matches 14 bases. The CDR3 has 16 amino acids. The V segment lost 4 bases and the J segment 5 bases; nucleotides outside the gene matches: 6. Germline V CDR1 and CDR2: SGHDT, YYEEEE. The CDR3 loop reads CASSLRLAGGLDTQYF. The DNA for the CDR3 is TGTGCCAGCAGCCTAAGACTAGCGGGAGGGTTAGATACGCAGTATTTT.

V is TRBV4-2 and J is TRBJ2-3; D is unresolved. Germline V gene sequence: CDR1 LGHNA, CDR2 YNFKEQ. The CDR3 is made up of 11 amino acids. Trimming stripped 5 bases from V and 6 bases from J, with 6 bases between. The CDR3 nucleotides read TGTGCCAGCAGCGTTAGCGATACGCAGTATTTT. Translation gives CASSVSDTQYF.

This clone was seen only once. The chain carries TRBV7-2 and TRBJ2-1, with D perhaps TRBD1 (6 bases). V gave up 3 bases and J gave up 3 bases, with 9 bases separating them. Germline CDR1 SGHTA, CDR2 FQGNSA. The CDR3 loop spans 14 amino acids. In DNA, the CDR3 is TGTGCCAGCAGCTTTCAACAGGGCTACAATGAGCAGTTCTTC. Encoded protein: CASSFQQGYNEQFF.

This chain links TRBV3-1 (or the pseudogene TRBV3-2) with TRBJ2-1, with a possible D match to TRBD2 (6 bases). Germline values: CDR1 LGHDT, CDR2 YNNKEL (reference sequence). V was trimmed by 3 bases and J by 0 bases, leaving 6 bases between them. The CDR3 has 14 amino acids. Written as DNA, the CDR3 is TGTGCCAGCAGCCAGCGGGGCTCCTACAATGAGCAGTTCTTC. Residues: CASSQRGSYNEQFF.

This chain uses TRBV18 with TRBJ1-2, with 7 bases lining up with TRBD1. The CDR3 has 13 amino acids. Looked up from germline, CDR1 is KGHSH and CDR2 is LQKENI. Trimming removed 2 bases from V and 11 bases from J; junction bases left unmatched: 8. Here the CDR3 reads CASSPDSTGRYTF. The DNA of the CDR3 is TGTGCCAGCTCACCAGATTCGACAGGGAGGTACACCTTC. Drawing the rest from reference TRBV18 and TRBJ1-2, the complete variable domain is NAGVMQNPRHLVRRRGQEARLRCSPMKGHSHVYWYRQLPEEGLKFMVYLQKENIIDESGMPKERFSAEFPKEGPSILRIQQVVRGDSAAYFCASSPDSTGRYTFGSGTRLTVV.

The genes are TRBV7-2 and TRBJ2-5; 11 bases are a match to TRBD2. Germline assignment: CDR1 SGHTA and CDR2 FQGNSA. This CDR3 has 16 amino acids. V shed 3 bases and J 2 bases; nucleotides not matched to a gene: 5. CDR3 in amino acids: CASSFASGRHQETQYF. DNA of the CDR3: TGTGCCAGCAGCTTCGCTAGCGGGAGGCATCAAGAGACCCAGTACTTC.